Included here is one TCR beta chain sequence, with context. V lost 0 bases to trimming and J lost 6 bases, with 16 bases between them. The CDR3 extends over 16 amino acids. Germline V gene lookup returns CDR1 SGHRS and CDR2 YFSETQ. The data are from a study of T cell changes during pregnancy in multiple sclerosis. Generated by immunoSEQ multiplex PCR, the TCRdb table keeps only in-frame clones and is missing some. Of around 78,000 clones listed, around 93% are singletons. The V and J genes are TRBV5-1 and TRBJ2-4; D possibly corresponds to TRBD1 (5 bases). This receptor was identified in a female donor with multiple sclerosis, enrolled in a pregnancy study. The sequences come from peripheral blood, collected in the second trimester of pregnancy. CDR3 bases: TGCGCCAGCAGCTTGGTTGGGCAGGGAAGTGGAAACATTCAGTACTTC. It encodes CASSLVGQGSGNIQYF.